Listed here are 4 T cell receptor beta chains from one sample, sequenced in a study of control samples from healthy donors and cancer patients. Here immunoSEQ multiplex PCR was the method, and the copy in TCRdb shows in-frame clones only, minus some. There are 97,000 or so clones in the sample; about 90% occur only once, and 2% to 2.5% lies in the top ten. The sequenced sample consisted of blood. These receptors all come from a woman in her late teens or twenties in good health.

The rearrangement joins TRBV5-1 to TRBJ1-1; no clear D. From germline, CDR1 is SGHRS and CDR2 YFSETQ. CDR3 length: 13 amino acids. Deletions cut 2 bases from V and 3 bases from J, with 8 bases between. The CDR3 coding sequence is TGCGCCAGCAGCTTCATTTGGGACACTGAAGCTTTCTTT. As protein: CASSFIWDTEAFF.

The rearrangement joins TRBV18 to TRBJ1-1; perhaps TRBD1 as D (6 bases). The CDR3 spans 15 residues. Per the germline V gene, CDR1 is KGHSH and CDR2 is LQKENI. V was cut by 3 bases and J by 1 base, with 12 bases left in between. The CDR3 sequence: CASSPSDRPNTEAFF. The CDR3 coding sequence is TGTGCCAGCTCACCTTCCGACAGGCCGAACACTGAAGCTTTCTTT.

The chain employs TRBV9 and TRBJ1-2, with D tentatively TRBD1 (5 bases). Per the germline V gene, CDR1 is SGDLS and CDR2 is YYNGEE. V was trimmed by 0 bases and J by 3 bases, leaving 12 bases between them. The CDR3 extends over 15 amino acids. As DNA, the CDR3 is TGTGCCAGCAGCGTAGGGCTCAGGGTGGACTATGGCTACACCTTC. This codes for CASSVGLRVDYGYTF.

The chain is built from TRBV19 and TRBJ2-5, with D hard to call. CDR3 length equals 18 residues. Per the germline V gene, CDR1 is LNHDA and CDR2 is SQIVND (reference sequence). The V and J ends lost 9 bases and 0 bases respectively, with 26 bases between them. DNA for the CDR3: TGTGCCAGCATGAATACGGCGAGGAGCATATTAGACCAAGAGACCCAGTACTTC. Translation gives CASMNTARSILDQETQYF.